The 5 T cell receptor beta chains below all came from one sample that was sequenced in a study of blood T cells in healthy people across ages. The use of a sample-barcoded 5' primer and a J-beta primer mix characterized a second PCR of about 6 to 11 cycles. MiXCR, run by TCRdb on the 5' RACE reads, gives a single entry per CDR3 protein. The sample lists 1.5 million to 2 million distinct CDR3 sequences, around 48% occurring once. Specimen: blood. These receptors all stem from a woman aged 40 to 50 in good health.

In its sample, this clonotype was seen a few times. The chain uses TRBV9 and TRBJ2-2; D gene unclear. Trimming pared 2 bases from V and 0 bases from J, leaving 5 bases between. The CDR3 totals 14 residues. Looked up from germline, CDR1 is SGDLS and CDR2 is YYNGEE. CDR3 loop: CASSVQPNTGELFF. CDR3 coding DNA: TGTGCCAGCAGCGTCCAACCGAACACCGGGGAGCTGTTTTTT.

The chain's CDR3 is CASSYQPGGRIRDTQYF. In DNA, the CDR3 is TGTGCCAGCAGTTACCAACCGGGGGGGAGGATTAGAGATACGCAGTATTTT. This rearrangement joins TRBV6-2 or TRBV6-3 to TRBJ2-3; 8 nucleotides match TRBD2. Germline V gene sequence: CDR1 MNHEY, CDR2 SVGEGT. The CDR3 covers 17 residues. The V gene end was trimmed by 2 bases and the J gene end by 5 bases; junction bases not matched to a gene: 12.

This clonotype has a single count. The CDR3, as DNA: TGTGCCAGCAGCTTGGTTCTTGTTAGCAATCAGCCCCAGCATTTT. Translating gives CASSLVLVSNQPQHF. The chain carries TRBV5-5 and TRBJ1-5; D gene ambiguous. The CDR3 has 15 residues. The germline CDR1 and CDR2 sequences are SGHKS and YYEKEE (reference sequence). The V gene lost 0 bases and the J gene lost 0 bases, with 7 bases spanning the gap.

This clonotype was detected a few times. Written as DNA, the CDR3 is TGCAGCCTTCGACTGAACTCCTACAATGAGCAGTTCTTC. It yields the protein CSLRLNSYNEQFF. The V call is TRBV29-1, the J call TRBJ2-1; D is ambiguous. Germline-derived CDR1 and CDR2 are SQVTM and ANQGSEA. V gave up 8 bases and J gave up 0 bases, with 11 bases separating them. The CDR3 is 13 amino acids.

The chain couples TRBV6-5 to TRBJ1-5, with D perhaps TRBD1 (6 bases). Germline-derived CDR1 and CDR2 are MNHEY and SVGAGI. V lost 4 bases and J lost 0, with 13 bases in between. This CDR3 is 16 amino acids long. DNA for the CDR3: TGTGCCAGCAGTTTAAACAGGGACCTTAGCAATCAGCCCCAGCATTTT. Translation gives CASSLNRDLSNQPQHF.